The 11 T cell receptor beta chains in this list originate from one sample, sequenced in a study of blood T cell repertoires in COVID-19. Clones were sequenced by immunoSEQ multiplex PCR, and TCRdb holds only the in-frame ones, with some missing. The data show roughly 380,000 clones, roughly 77% seen once. Sequencing was done on a sample of peripheral blood. Receptor source: a human donor with acute or convalescent COVID-19. The donor label of this sample is uncertain.

The chain has TRBV19 and TRBJ1-3; D gene ambiguous. The length of the CDR3 is 16 residues. Per the germline V gene, CDR1 is LNHDA and CDR2 is SQIVND (reference sequence). The V end was cut by 10 bases, the J end by 2 bases, with 21 bases between. CDR3 loop: CATTQPICVTGNTIYF. In nucleotides, the CDR3 is TGTGCCACTACCCAACCCATATGTGTAACTGGAAACACCATATATTTT.

This clone has only a few counts. The chain joins TRBV5-1 to TRBJ1-2; 9 bases align to TRBD1. CDR3 size: 14 residues. CDR1 and CDR2 from the germline V gene are SGHRS and YFSETQ. Trimming cost V 4 bases and J 6 bases; bases outside gene matches: 7. CDR3 in DNA: TGCGCCAGCAGCCGGACAGGGGAATCGGATGGCTACACCTTC. As protein: CASSRTGESDGYTF.

The rearrangement joins TRBV3-1 (or the pseudogene TRBV3-2) to TRBJ2-7, with D perhaps TRBD1 (6 bases). The CDR3 is made up of 15 amino acids. The V end was cut by 1 base, the J end by 2 bases, with 12 bases between. CDR1 and CDR2 from the germline V gene are LGHDT and YNNKEL (reference sequence). The CDR3, as DNA: TGTGCCAGCAGCCAAGTGGGGACACCCCCCTACGAGCAGTACTTC. This encodes CASSQVGTPPYEQYF.

On this clone itself: Different DNA sequences within this sample yield the same CDR3. The chain is built from TRBV19 and TRBJ2-7; 13 bases are shared with TRBD2. Germline V gives CDR1 LNHDA, CDR2 SQIVND (reference sequence). The CDR3 sequence is 17 residues long. The V and J ends lost 5 bases and 1 base, in that order; junction bases with no gene match: 8. CDR3 sequence reads: CASSPGGLAGDSYEQYF. The CDR3 DNA sequence: TGTGCCAGTAGTCCCGGTGGACTAGCGGGGGATTCCTACGAGCAGTACTTC.

This clone showed up many times. V usage is TRBV2 and J usage is TRBJ1-2; D possibly corresponds to TRBD1 (6 bases). Germline CDR1 is SNHLY and CDR2 is FYNNEI. The CDR3 length is 15 residues. V was cut by 0 bases and J by 3 bases, with 11 bases left in between. The CDR3 region is CASSEATGHHYGYTF. CDR3 in DNA: TGTGCCAGCAGTGAAGCGACGGGACACCACTATGGCTACACCTTC.

The chain has TRBV10-2 and TRBJ1-1, with D unclear. This CDR3 contains 12 residues. V was pared by 9 bases and J by 7 bases, with 15 bases between. Germline V gives CDR1 WSHSY, CDR2 SAAADI. CDR3 DNA sequence: TGCGCCAGTCAGGATAAATACAGTGAAGCTTTCTTT. Translating gives CASQDKYSEAFF.

The sample holds many counts of this clone. The J gene is TRBJ1-2, the V gene TRBV5-1, with D unclear. The V end lost 2 bases, the J end lost 6 bases, and 20 bases lay between the germline ends. The CDR3 has 16 residues. From germline, CDR1 is SGHRS and CDR2 YFSETQ. The CDR3 DNA reads as TGCGCCAGCAGCTTTACCGGGAGCAGAGCGGTGGATGGCTACACCTTC. The encoded protein is CASSFTGSRAVDGYTF.

The J gene is TRBJ2-1, the V gene TRBV5-1; 7 nucleotides match TRBD1. This CDR3 has 14 amino acids. The V segment lost 0 bases and the J segment 6 bases; nucleotides outside the gene matches: 3. From germline, CDR1 is SGHRS and CDR2 YFSETQ. The CDR3 protein is CASSLAAGGNEQFF. CDR3 nucleotides: TGCGCCAGCAGCTTGGCCGCAGGGGGCAATGAGCAGTTCTTC. The complete variable domain, with remaining parts taken from reference TRBV5-1 and TRBJ2-1, reads KAGVTQTPRYLIKTRGQQVTLSCSPISGHRSVSWYQQTPGQGLQFLFEYFSETQRNKGNFPGRFSGRQFSNSRSEMNVSTLELGDSALYLCASSLAAGGNEQFFGPGTRLTVL.

The table lists this clone with a count of one. This chain uses TRBV29-1 with TRBJ1-1; no firm D call. V lost 7 bases, J lost 7 bases, and 13 bases lay in between. CDR3 size: 11 residues. Germline CDR1 and CDR2: SQVTM and ANQGSEA. The CDR3 DNA sequence: TGCAGCGCCTTTAGACTGGATGAAGCTTTCTTT. It yields the protein CSAFRLDEAFF.

V gene TRBV4-2 combines with J gene TRBJ2-3, with D possibly being TRBD1 (5 bases). CDR1 and CDR2 (germline): LGHNA, YNFKEQ. This CDR3 has 15 residues. Trimming left V 3 bases short and J 6 bases short, with 16 bases between. CDR3: CASSQSGAARDTQYF. CDR3 in DNA: TGTGCCAGCAGCCAGAGTGGGGCCGCTCGGGATACGCAGTATTTT.

The chain is built from TRBV2 and TRBJ2-1; 10 nucleotides match TRBD2. The trim removed 4 bases at V and 0 bases at J, leaving 3 bases unmatched. Germline V gene sequence: CDR1 SNHLY, CDR2 FYNNEI. The CDR3 totals 16 residues. CDR3 DNA: TGTGCCAGCAGTGGATTAGCGGGGGGCTCCTACAATGAGCAGTTCTTC. Translation: CASSGLAGGSYNEQFF.